The clone carrying this T cell receptor (beta chain) was detected a few times. The antigen remains unidentified. Germline CDR1 is SGHTA and CDR2 is FQGNSA. Trimming pared 5 bases from V and 4 bases from J, leaving 9 bases between. This CDR3 is 13 amino acids long. This record comes from a study of identical twins. A universal primer site came from template switching; cDNA carried unique molecular identifiers. A single record per CDR3 protein comes from TCRdb applying MiXCR to the 5' RACE reads. The repertoire includes 700,000 to 950,000 distinct CDR3 sequences, 12% of them detected once, and around 1.5% sits in the top ten. General observations from the study: Twins showed weaker excess sharing in their beta out-of-frame sequences.

In addition, the sample was reused for a study of yellow fever vaccine responses in identical twins.

Sequenced input: PBMCs. The receptor's source is a young woman in good health. The chain recombines TRBV7-2 with TRBJ1-3; no clear D gene. The CDR3, as DNA: TGTGCCAGCAGCAAGAGCACGGGAAACACCATATATTTT. This sequence encodes CASSKSTGNTIYF.